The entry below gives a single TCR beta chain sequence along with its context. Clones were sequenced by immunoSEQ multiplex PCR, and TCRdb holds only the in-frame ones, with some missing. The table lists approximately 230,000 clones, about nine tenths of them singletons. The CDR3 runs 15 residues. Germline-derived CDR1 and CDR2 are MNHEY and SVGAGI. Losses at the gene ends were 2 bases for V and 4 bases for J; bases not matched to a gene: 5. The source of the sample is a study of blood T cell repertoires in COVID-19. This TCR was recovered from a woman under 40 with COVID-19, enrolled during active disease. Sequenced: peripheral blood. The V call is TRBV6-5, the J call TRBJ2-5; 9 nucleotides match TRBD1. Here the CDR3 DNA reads TGTGCCAGCAGTTACAGTCGACAGGGGGGAGAGACCCAGTACTTC. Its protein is CASSYSRQGGETQYF.